Sequencing of this T cell receptor (beta chain) was carried out in a study of T cells in Graves' hyperthyroidism and ophthalmopathy. Of note for this clonotype: Its matching antigen is unknown. Sequence at one end of the junction differs from germline and may be a read error.

Researchers took RNA transcripts and amplified the TCR beta CDR3 regions from them. A set of HTBI primers served as the primers for a first-round RT-PCR of the TCR CDR3. TCRdb reprocessed the multiplex PCR reads with MiXCR, giving one entry per CDR3 protein. Of 530,000 or so distinct CDR3 sequences in the sample, roughly 24% were seen once. General observations from the study: A median around 6 months before onset, the model predicted ophthalmopathy.

A patient was excluded if there was uncontrolled infection, other autoimmune disease, pregnancy or lactation. The CDR3 is 15 residues long. Germline V gene lookup returns CDR1 SQVTM and CDR2 ANQGSEA. The clonotype was recovered from a woman aged 25-40 years with Graves' ophthalmopathy. The sequenced sample was blood. The J gene is TRBJ2-2, the V gene TRBV29-1; TRBD1 aligns across 10 bases. The chain's CDR3 is CSVEGTGATTGELFF. CDR3 coding DNA: TGCAGCGTAGAAGGGACAGGGGCAACCACCGGGGAGCTGTTTTTT.